Listed below are T cell receptor beta chains from one sample, sequenced in a study of neurological immune-mediated disorders. MiXCR was run by TCRdb on the 5' RACE reads, yielding one entry per CDR3 protein. The data show roughly 76,000 distinct CDR3 sequences, less than 15% seen once. The sequenced material came from PBMCs. The receptors were gathered from a woman between 50 and 59 years old in good health. The CDR3 runs from the conserved cysteine through the conserved F or W. D genes are given only for firm matches. Clone size is not always given. Where it is, it says once, few, many or a class for expanded clones.

TRBJ1-4 many TRBV18 TRBD1 TGTGCCAGCTCACCACCGGGACAGGGAGGTGAAAAACTGTTTTTT CASSPPGQGGEKLFF
TRBJ2-5 many TRBV5-1 TRBD2 TGCGCCAGCCGCGTTGGTACTAGCGGGGAGACCCAGTACTTC CASRVGTSGETQYF
TRBJ2-1 many TRBV7-2 . TGTGCCAGCAGCGTAAGTTCCAGCTCCTACAATGAGCAGTTCTTC CASSVSSSSYNEQFF
TRBJ1-2 many TRBV28 . TGTGCCAGCAGTTTAATGGAGCCCTACTATGGCTACACCTTC CASSLMEPYYGYTF
TRBJ1-1 . TRBV5-1 TRBD1 TGCGCCAGCAGCACCCTCGGGGGACAGGGGATGGGGAACACTGAAGCTTTCTTT CASSTLGGQGMGNTEAFF
TRBJ2-1 many TRBV28 . TGTGCCAGCAGTACGCCGGGCCGCAATGAGCAGTTCTTC CASSTPGRNEQFF
TRBJ1-4 . TRBV2 TRBD1 TGTGCCAGCAGGGGGGGGACAGGGCAACTGTTTTTT CASRGGTGQLFF
TRBJ2-1 many TRBV20-1 TRBD2 TGCAGTGCATCTAGCGGGGGGGCTAATGAGCAGTTCTTC CSASSGGANEQFF
TRBJ1-3 . TRBV12-3/TRBV12-4 TRBD1 TGTGCCAGCAGTTATACAGGGGCTGGAAACACCATATATTTT CASSYTGAGNTIYF
TRBJ1-2 many TRBV6-5 TRBD1 TGTGCCAGCAGTGGTCGGACAGGGGGCTATCATGGCTACACCTTC CASSGRTGGYHGYTF